Listed below are T cell receptor beta chains from one sample, sequenced in a study of T cell changes during pregnancy in multiple sclerosis. TCRdb keeps only in-frame clones here, not all; method: immunoSEQ multiplex PCR. The sample gives roughly 23,000 clones, approximately 90% of which show up once; approximately 6.3% is in the top ten. The sample was CD8+ T cells from peripheral blood mononuclear cells, taken in the first trimester of pregnancy. The receptors were gathered from a female donor with multiple sclerosis, enrolled in a pregnancy study. CDR3s include the opening cysteine and the closing phenylalanine or tryptophan. A D gene is named only where the DNA matches it firmly. A clone size is listed for some rows: how often the clone was seen (once, few, many), or a class if it is expanded.

j_call	v_call	d_call	clone_size	cdr3_aa	cdr3_nt
TRBJ2-3	TRBV11-2	TRBD2	-	CASSFFLAGGEDTQYF	TGTGCCAGCAGCTTCTTTCTAGCGGGAGGTGAAGATACGCAGTATTTT
TRBJ2-7	TRBV28	-	-	CASWGSPRNYEQYF	TGTGCCAGTTGGGGCTCTCCGCGGAATTACGAGCAGTACTTC
TRBJ2-2	TRBV7-8	-	-	CASSLFPQTNTGELFF	TGTGCCAGCAGTCTATTCCCACAGACGAACACCGGGGAGCTGTTTTTT
TRBJ2-1	TRBV4-3	TRBD1	-	CASSQRTGDYNEQFF	TGCGCCAGCAGCCAAAGGACAGGGGATTACAATGAGCAGTTCTTC
TRBJ2-5	TRBV7-2	TRBD2	-	CASSPLAGVETQYF	TGTGCCAGCAGCCCCTTAGCGGGAGTTGAGACCCAGTACTTC
TRBJ2-7	TRBV1	-	-	CTSNPHGQAYEQYF	TGCACCAGCAACCCCCATGGCCAGGCCTACGAGCAGTACTTC
TRBJ2-1	TRBV7-9	-	-	CASSLGIINEQFF	TGTGCCAGCAGCTTAGGTATAATCAATGAGCAGTTCTTC
TRBJ1-5	TRBV19	-	-	CASSMGPSQPQHF	TGTGCCAGTAGTATGGGCCCCAGTCAGCCCCAGCATTTT
TRBJ2-3	TRBV6-4	TRBD2	-	CASSDTGGGSDTQYF	TGTGCCAGCAGTGACACGGGAGGGGGTTCAGATACGCAGTATTTT
TRBJ1-1	TRBV6-6	-	-	CASSYLWQGEAFF	TGTGCCAGCAGTTACCTTTGGCAGGGAGAAGCTTTCTTT
TRBJ2-7	TRBV7-9	-	once	CASSLGGLGRETYEQYF	TGTGCCAGCAGCTTAGGAGGTTTAGGGCGGGAAACCTACGAGCAGTACTTC
TRBJ2-3	TRBV13	-	-	CASSLGGAPTDTQYF	TGTGCCAGCAGCTTAGGCGGAGCGCCCACAGATACGCAGTATTTT
TRBJ2-3	TRBV11-3	TRBD2	once	CASSLRLAGGMGTDTQYF	TGTGCCAGCAGCCTGCGACTAGCGGGAGGCATGGGCACAGATACGCAGTATTTT
TRBJ2-3	TRBV4-2	-	-	CASSQGGGFWTDTQYF	TGTGCCAGCAGCCAGGGTGGGGGCTTTTGGACAGATACGCAGTATTTT
TRBJ2-1	TRBV10-3	TRBD1	-	CAISQGASDEQFF	TGTGCCATCTCACAGGGGGCGTCGGATGAGCAGTTCTTC
TRBJ2-7	TRBV27	-	-	CASSLSSYEQYF	TGTGCCAGCAGTTTGAGCTCCTACGAGCAGTACTTC
TRBJ1-1	TRBV20-1	TRBD1	few	CSALPEDRAFF	TGCAGTGCTTTGCCGGAGGACAGGGCTTTCTTT
TRBJ2-3	TRBV7-3	TRBD2	-	CASSPSGMLSDTQYF	TGTGCCAGCAGCCCTAGCGGGATGTTGTCAGATACGCAGTATTTT
TRBJ2-2	TRBV7-9	TRBD1	-	CASSTTGGGVTGELFF	TGTGCCAGCAGCACGACAGGGGGTGGTGTCACCGGGGAGCTGTTTTTT
TRBJ2-3	TRBV6-4	TRBD2	-	CASSEKAGGADTQYF	TGTGCCAGCAGTGAGAAGGCGGGAGGGGCAGATACGCAGTATTTT
TRBJ2-3	TRBV4-1	-	-	CASSQDPVGASLDTQYF	TGCGCCAGCAGCCAAGACCCGGTGGGAGCCAGCTTGGATACGCAGTATTTT
TRBJ2-1	TRBV29-1	-	-	CSVSSLEEQFF	TGCAGCGTTTCCAGCTTGGAGGAGCAGTTCTTC
TRBJ2-3	TRBV11-2	TRBD2	-	CASSLDWIREGDYTDTQYF	TGTGCCAGCAGCTTAGATTGGATTCGGGAGGGCGATTACACAGATACGCAGTATTTT
TRBJ2-1	TRBV19	TRBD1	-	CASRLQGADNEQFF	TGTGCCAGTAGATTACAGGGGGCGGACAATGAGCAGTTCTTC
TRBJ2-7	TRBV4-1	-	-	CASSQVAEVEQYF	TGCGCCAGCAGCCAAGTGGCTGAAGTCGAGCAGTACTTC
TRBJ1-3	TRBV6-1	-	-	CASSGGEDSGNTIYF	TGTGCCAGCAGTGGTGGCGAGGACTCTGGAAACACCATATATTTT
TRBJ2-1	TRBV18	TRBD2	-	CASSPGSGLNEQFF	TGTGCCAGCTCACCAGGTTCGGGACTAAATGAGCAGTTCTTC
TRBJ2-7	TRBV5-4	TRBD1	-	CASSWDRGYEQYF	TGTGCCAGCAGCTGGGACAGGGGCTACGAGCAGTACTTC
TRBJ2-1	TRBV11-2	-	-	CASSLDLAGSSYNEQFF	TGTGCCAGCAGCTTAGACCTGGCGGGGAGCTCCTACAATGAGCAGTTCTTC
TRBJ1-1	TRBV19	-	-	CASSFRGNEAFF	TGTGCCAGTAGTTTTCGGGGAAATGAAGCTTTCTTT
TRBJ2-7	TRBV5-6	TRBD2	-	CASSLGGGLAGGRYEQYF	TGTGCCAGCAGCTTGGGGGGCGGACTAGCGGGAGGCCGCTACGAGCAGTACTTC
TRBJ2-7	TRBV4-1	-	few	CASSQDWANSYEQYF	TGCGCCAGCAGCCAAGATTGGGCTAACTCCTACGAGCAGTACTTC
TRBJ1-1	TRBV27	-	few	CASSSRELNTEAFF	TGTGCCAGCAGTTCGAGGGAGCTTAACACTGAAGCTTTCTTT
TRBJ1-1	TRBV5-1	TRBD1	-	CASSAALQGGGTEAFF	TGCGCCAGCAGCGCCGCTTTGCAGGGGGGCGGGACTGAAGCTTTCTTT
TRBJ2-3	TRBV29-1	-	-	CSVAAGWAGPWDTQYF	TGCAGCGTTGCAGCCGGGTGGGCGGGGCCATGGGATACGCAGTATTTT
TRBJ2-5	TRBV12-5	-	-	CASGLWLEVHF	TGTGCTAGTGGTTTATGGCTAGAGGTCCACTTC
TRBJ2-7	TRBV29-1	-	-	CSVVRGSGYEQYF	TGCAGCGTTGTACGTGGGAGCGGCTACGAGCAGTACTTC
TRBJ1-2	TRBV4-1	-	-	CASSQVGGSNYGYTF	TGCGCCAGCAGCCAAGTGGGAGGGAGCAACTATGGCTACACCTTC
TRBJ1-2	TRBV6-4	TRBD1	few	CASSDGQETYGYTF	TGTGCCAGCAGTGACGGACAGGAAACCTATGGCTACACCTTC
TRBJ2-1	TRBV30	TRBD2	-	CAWSEGLAGEEQFF	TGTGCCTGGAGTGAGGGACTAGCGGGAGAGGAGCAGTTCTTC
TRBJ1-2	TRBV9	-	-	CASSAGGLYGYTF	TGTGCCAGCAGCGCCGGGGGTCTCTATGGCTACACCTTC
TRBJ1-5	TRBV30	-	-	CAWTMGGAPTKPQHF	TGTGCCTGGACCATGGGGGGGGCGCCAACCAAGCCCCAGCATTTT